What follows are 18 T cell receptor beta chains derived from one specimen sequenced in a study of shared clonotypes between healthy human individuals. Assay used: immunoSEQ multiplex PCR; TCRdb lists only in-frame clones, some missing. In the table there are 600,000 or so clones, roughly 98% of which are singletons. CD45RO-negative, CCR7-positively selected cells formed the naive CD8 fraction, excluding terminally differentiated effector memory CD45RA+ cells. Source material: naive CD8+ T cells sorted from blood. The receptors were sampled from a man aged 25 to 40 in good health.

This chain uses TRBV18 with TRBJ2-7; TRBD2 might be the D (6 bases). CDR1 KGHSH and CDR2 LQKENI come from the germline V gene. Trimming took 2 bases from V and 3 from J, leaving 11 bases between them. The CDR3 runs to 14 residues. The CDR3 DNA sequence: TGTGCCAGCTCACCAACTAGCCGACTCTACGAGCAGTACTTC. Translation gives CASSPTSRLYEQYF.

DNA for the CDR3: TGTGCCAGCAGTTCTAGCGGTGACCTGTTTTTT. Translating gives CASSSSGDLFF. The chain uses TRBV27 and TRBJ2-2, with 7 bases lining up with TRBD2. J gave up 14 bases and V 4 bases, and 4 bases lay outside the gene matches. CDR3 length: 11 amino acids. The germline CDR1 and CDR2 sequences are MNHEY and SMNVEV (reference sequence).

This rearrangement joins TRBV29-1 to TRBJ2-2; 9 positions match TRBD2. V trimming: 3 bases; J trimming: 3 bases; junction bases outside the gene matches: 14. This CDR3 contains 18 residues. Germline V CDR1 and CDR2: SQVTM, ANQGSEA. The CDR3 DNA reads as TGCAGCGTTGATTTTTCTTCGGTGAGCGGGAGGTACACCGGGGAGCTGTTTTTT. This encodes CSVDFSSVSGRYTGELFF.

V usage is TRBV11-2 and J usage is TRBJ2-5, with D hard to call. Germline loops: CDR1 SGHAT, CDR2 FQNNGV. The CDR3 runs to 13 residues. V lost 6 bases to trimming and J lost 5 bases, with 13 bases between them. CDR3 residues: CASSLWIGETQYF. The CDR3 bases are TGTGCCAGCAGTTTATGGATAGGGGAGACCCAGTACTTC.

In this sample, this clone turned up once. The chain recombines TRBV11-2 with TRBJ2-3; 10 bases agree with TRBD2. Trimming removed 4 bases from V and 2 bases from J; junction bases left unmatched: 6. This CDR3 is built from 16 residues. Germline assignment: CDR1 SGHAT and CDR2 FQNNGV. In DNA form, the CDR3 reads TGTGCCAGCAGCTCCGGACTAGCGGTCTACACAGATACGCAGTATTTT. Residues: CASSSGLAVYTDTQYF.

V is TRBV27 and J is TRBJ2-3, with a possible D match to TRBD2 (6 bases). The germline V and J ends were trimmed by 3 bases and 2 bases, with 9 bases remaining between them. This CDR3 is built from 14 residues. The germline V gene has CDR1 MNHEY and CDR2 SMNVEV (reference sequence). The CDR3 is CASSLEGLTDTQYF. The CDR3 DNA sequence: TGTGCCAGCAGTTTGGAGGGCCTCACAGATACGCAGTATTTT.

This clone was observed a single time. The rearrangement joins TRBV7-8 to TRBJ2-7; tentatively, D is TRBD2 (6 bases). The germline gives CDR1 SGHVS, CDR2 FQNEAQ. Trimming pared 4 bases from V and 4 bases from J, leaving 11 bases between. The length of the CDR3 is 13 residues. This CDR3 is CASSYGDFYEQYF. The CDR3 region has the DNA TGTGCCAGCAGCTATGGGGACTTTTACGAGCAGTACTTC.

Concerning this clone itself: In the same sample, other DNA sequences code for this CDR3. This chain joins TRBV7-6 and TRBJ2-7, with 9 bases fitting TRBD1. CDR1 is SGHVS and CDR2 is FNYEAQ in the germline V gene. The CDR3 is made up of 15 amino acids. With 1 base clipped from V and 3 bases from J, the junction kept 4 bases outside the gene matches. The CDR3 is CASSLEAGQGYEQYF. The CDR3 region has the DNA TGTGCCAGCAGCTTAGAGGCGGGACAGGGCTACGAGCAGTACTTC.

This chain connects TRBV25-1 to TRBJ1-5, with unresolved D. V gave up 8 bases and J gave up 9 bases, with 17 bases separating them. The germline CDR1 and CDR2 sequences are MGHDK and SYGVNS. This CDR3 spans 13 amino acids. The CDR3 here is CASSFSTDGPQHF. The DNA of the CDR3 is TGTGCCAGCTCATTCTCGACGGACGGGCCCCAGCATTTT.

The chain uses TRBV27 and TRBJ1-2; the D gene is possibly TRBD1 (6 bases). V was pared by 6 bases and J by 4 bases, with 27 bases between. Germline V gene lookup returns CDR1 MNHEY and CDR2 SMNVEV (reference sequence). This CDR3 is built from 18 residues. CDR3 sequence (DNA): TGTGCCAGCAGATCCATTCCCGGAGGGGGTCCGAGAGGCTATGGCTACACCTTC. The encoded protein is CASRSIPGGGPRGYGYTF.

V is TRBV11-2 and J is TRBJ2-3, with D maybe TRBD2 (6 bases). Trimming shortened V by 5 bases and J by 2 bases, and 8 bases separated the two germline ends. The CDR3 extends over 13 amino acids. CDR1 is SGHAT, CDR2 FQNNGV, per germline. In DNA form, the CDR3 reads TGTGCCAGCAGCCGGGACTTCACAGATACGCAGTATTTT. Protein sequence: CASSRDFTDTQYF. Full variable domain (missing parts from reference TRBV11-2 and TRBJ2-3): EAGVAQSPRYKIIEKRQSVAFWCNPISGHATLYWYQQILGQGPKLLIQFQNNGVVDDSQLPKDRFSAERLKGVDSTLKIQPAKLEDSAVYLCASSRDFTDTQYFGPGTRLTVL.

This chain joins TRBV19 and TRBJ1-1; 8 positions agree with TRBD1. Unmatched junction bases numbered 5, after V lost 3 bases and J lost 2 bases. The germline V gene encodes CDR1 LNHDA and CDR2 SQIVND (reference sequence). The CDR3 totals 15 residues. The CDR3 region has the DNA TGTGCCAGTAGTATGAAGGACAGGGCTAACACTGAAGCTTTCTTT. It is translated as CASSMKDRANTEAFF. The variable domain in full, with the rest retrieved from reference TRBV19 and TRBJ1-1, is DGGITQSPKYLFRKEGQNVTLSCEQNLNHDAMYWYRQDPGQGLRLIYYSQIVNDFQKGDIAEGYSVSREKKESFPLTVTSAQKNPTAFYLCASSMKDRANTEAFFGQGTRLTVV.

V and J are TRBV30 and TRBJ1-5; 8 bases are shared with TRBD1. Unmatched junction bases numbered 5, after V lost 5 bases and J lost 5 bases. Germline V CDR1 and CDR2: GTSNPN, SVGIG (reference sequence). This CDR3 has 13 amino acids. The CDR3 sequence is CAWDTGGHQPQHF. The DNA of the CDR3 is TGTGCCTGGGATACAGGGGGGCATCAGCCCCAGCATTTT. Supplemented by reference TRBV30 and TRBJ1-5, the full variable domain reads SQTIHQWPATLVQPVGSPLSLECTVEGTSNPNLYWYRQAAGRGLQLLFYSVGIGQISSEVPQNLSASRPQDRQFILSSKKLLLSDSGFYLCAWDTGGHQPQHFGDGTRLSIL.

The V and J genes are TRBV9 and TRBJ2-7; the D is unclear. This CDR3 is built from 15 residues. Germline CDR1 is SGDLS and CDR2 is YYNGEE. V was trimmed by 0 bases and J by 4 bases, leaving 14 bases between them. CDR3 in amino acids: CASSVDQLGLYEQYF. CDR3 nucleotide sequence: TGTGCCAGCAGCGTAGACCAGCTAGGGCTGTACGAGCAGTACTTC.

This clone has only one observation. The chain joins TRBV25-1 to TRBJ1-5; D perhaps matches TRBD1 (5 bases). V was shortened by 3 bases and J by 6 bases, with 12 bases between the two germline ends. The CDR3 contains 14 residues. Germline-derived CDR1 and CDR2 are MGHDK and SYGVNS. The CDR3, as DNA: TGTGCCAGCAGTGACCTTCGGGGGAGTCAGCCCCAGCATTTT. Amino acids: CASSDLRGSQPQHF.

The chain employs TRBV5-4 and TRBJ1-1; possibly TRBD1 for D (6 bases). The V and J ends lost 2 bases and 4 bases respectively, with 15 bases between them. The V gene's germline CDR1 is SGHNT and CDR2 YYREEE (reference sequence). CDR3 length: 15 amino acids. The CDR3 protein is CASSLRGGAATEAFF. The CDR3 DNA follows: TGTGCCAGCAGCTTAAGGGGGGGCGCAGCCACTGAAGCTTTCTTT.

This clone has a single count. The V call is TRBV30, the J call TRBJ2-2; D is ambiguous. Germline V gene sequence: CDR1 GTSNPN, CDR2 SVGIG (reference sequence). This CDR3 contains 11 residues. V lost 0 bases and J lost 8, with 4 bases in between. The CDR3 sequence: CAWSVPGELFF. CDR3 nucleotides: TGTGCCTGGAGTGTCCCTGGGGAGCTGTTTTTT.

The chain links TRBV11-2 to TRBJ1-2; tentative D call: TRBD1 (5 bases). This CDR3 has 14 residues. Trimming stripped 1 base from V and 5 bases from J, with 11 bases between. Germline assignment: CDR1 SGHAT and CDR2 FQNNGV. The CDR3 bases are TGTGCCAGCAGCTTAGCGCAGGGTTATTATGGCTACACCTTC. Amino acids: CASSLAQGYYGYTF.